The table lists the clone carrying this TCR beta chain with a few counts. Its antigen is as yet unknown. This specimen belongs to a study of early T cells in non-severe SARS-CoV-2 infection. Across the whole study: Sequenced material consisted of bulk RNA (from unsorted whole blood), and chains were unpaired. Study results and caveats: VDJdb matching skewed toward anti-spike CD8 responses, missing private and CD4 specificities.

Unique molecular identifier tags were affixed to discrete cDNA molecules. TCRdb independently ran MiXCR on the 5' RACE reads; one entry per CDR3 protein. Here the sample spans about 42,000 distinct CDR3 sequences, roughly 7.1% being singletons. The TCR originated in an adult who was a healthcare worker with PCR-confirmed SARS-CoV-2 infection or an uninfected control (not recorded which). The specimen was whole blood.

The CDR3: CACTGVEEKLFF. The CDR3 DNA reads TGTGCCTGCACAGGGGTCGAGGAAAAACTGTTTTTT. The genes are TRBV30 and TRBJ1-4; 7 positions agree with TRBD1. Germline V gene lookup returns CDR1 GTSNPN and CDR2 SVGIG (reference sequence). V lost 6 bases and J lost 8; bases outside the gene matches: 6. This CDR3 spans 12 amino acids.